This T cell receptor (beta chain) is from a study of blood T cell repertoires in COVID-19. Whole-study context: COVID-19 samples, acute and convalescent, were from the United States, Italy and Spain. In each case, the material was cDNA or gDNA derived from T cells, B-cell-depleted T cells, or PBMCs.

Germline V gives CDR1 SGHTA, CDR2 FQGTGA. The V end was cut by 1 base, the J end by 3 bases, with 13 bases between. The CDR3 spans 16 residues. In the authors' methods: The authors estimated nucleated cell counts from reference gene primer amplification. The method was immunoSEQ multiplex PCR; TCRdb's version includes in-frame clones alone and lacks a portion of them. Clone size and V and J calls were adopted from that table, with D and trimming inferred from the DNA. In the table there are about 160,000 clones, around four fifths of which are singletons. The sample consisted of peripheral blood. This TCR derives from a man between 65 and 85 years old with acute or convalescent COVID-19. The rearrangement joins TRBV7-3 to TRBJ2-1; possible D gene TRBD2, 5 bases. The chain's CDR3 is CASSLSGSLNYNEQFF. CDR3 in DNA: TGTGCCAGCAGCTTAAGTGGGAGCCTAAACTACAATGAGCAGTTCTTC.